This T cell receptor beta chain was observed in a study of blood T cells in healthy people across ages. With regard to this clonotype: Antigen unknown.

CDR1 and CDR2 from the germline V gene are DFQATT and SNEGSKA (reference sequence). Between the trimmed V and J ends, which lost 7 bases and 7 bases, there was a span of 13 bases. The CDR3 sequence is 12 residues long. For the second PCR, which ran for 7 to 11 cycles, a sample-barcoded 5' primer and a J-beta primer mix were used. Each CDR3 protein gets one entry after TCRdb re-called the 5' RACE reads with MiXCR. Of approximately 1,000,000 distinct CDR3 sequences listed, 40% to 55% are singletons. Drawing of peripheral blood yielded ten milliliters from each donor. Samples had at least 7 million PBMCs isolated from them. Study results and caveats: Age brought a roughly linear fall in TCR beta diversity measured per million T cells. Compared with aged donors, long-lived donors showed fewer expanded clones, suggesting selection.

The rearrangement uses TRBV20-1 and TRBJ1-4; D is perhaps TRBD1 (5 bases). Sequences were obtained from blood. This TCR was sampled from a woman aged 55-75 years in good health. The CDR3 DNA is TGCAGTGTGGTGGGGGGATTTGAAAAACTGTTTTTT. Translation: CSVVGGFEKLFF.